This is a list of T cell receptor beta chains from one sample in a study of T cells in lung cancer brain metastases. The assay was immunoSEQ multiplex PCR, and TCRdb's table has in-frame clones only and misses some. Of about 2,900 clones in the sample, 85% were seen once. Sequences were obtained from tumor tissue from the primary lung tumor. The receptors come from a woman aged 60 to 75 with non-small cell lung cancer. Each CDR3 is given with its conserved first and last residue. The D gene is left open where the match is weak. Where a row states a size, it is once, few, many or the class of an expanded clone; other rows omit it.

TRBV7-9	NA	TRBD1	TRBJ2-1	CASSSGTGPYNEQFF	TGTGCCAGCAGCTCCGGGACAGGGCCCTACAATGAGCAGTTCTTC
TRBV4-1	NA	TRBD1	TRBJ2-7	CASSPGTGGYEQYF	TGCGCCAGCAGCCCCGGGACAGGGGGCTACGAGCAGTACTTC
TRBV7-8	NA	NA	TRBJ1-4	CASSLVRRATNEKLFF	TGTGCCAGCAGCTTAGTTCGGCGGGCAACTAATGAAAAACTGTTTTTT
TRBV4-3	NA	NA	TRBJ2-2	CASSQEPAGILAGELFF	TGCGCCAGCAGCCAAGAACCGGCGGGCATACTTGCCGGGGAGCTGTTTTTT
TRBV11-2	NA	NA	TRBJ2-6	CASRDRANSGANVLTF	TGTGCCAGCAGGGACCGGGCTAACTCTGGGGCCAACGTCCTGACTTTC
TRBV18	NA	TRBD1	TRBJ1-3	CASSDLSGGGAGNTIYF	TGTGCCAGCTCAGACCTCTCGGGAGGGGGCGCCGGAAACACCATATATTTT
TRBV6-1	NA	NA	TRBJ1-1	CAVKSLGNTEAFF	TGTGCCGTCAAATCGCTAGGGAACACTGAAGCTTTCTTT
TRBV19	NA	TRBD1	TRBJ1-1	CASSPGDSEAFF	TGTGCCAGTAGCCCCGGGGACAGTGAAGCTTTCTTT
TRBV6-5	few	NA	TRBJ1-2	CASSSFRFSGYTF	TGTGCCAGCAGCTCCTTCCGTTTTAGTGGCTACACCTTC
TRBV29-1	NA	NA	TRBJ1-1	CSVAAGEAFF	TGCAGCGTGGCCGCGGGCGAAGCTTTCTTT